The clone carrying this T cell receptor beta chain was detected a few times. This entry is derived from a study of blood T cells in healthy people across ages. The CDR3 extends over 11 amino acids. Trimming took 11 bases from V and 4 from J, leaving 9 bases between them. Per germline, CDR1 MDHEN and CDR2 SYDVKM. Combining a sample-barcoded 5' primer with a J-beta primer mix, a second PCR ran for about 6 to 11 cycles. TCRdb itself ran the 5' RACE reads through MiXCR, one entry per CDR3 protein. The sample has approximately 800,000 distinct CDR3 sequences; around two thirds are singletons. Sequenced sample: blood. The V call is TRBV28, the J call TRBJ2-1; D gene ambiguous. This clonotype was obtained from a man aged 25 to 40 in good health. The DNA for the CDR3 is TGTGCCTCGGCCTTTTACAATGAGCAGTTCTTC. It is translated as CASAFYNEQFF.